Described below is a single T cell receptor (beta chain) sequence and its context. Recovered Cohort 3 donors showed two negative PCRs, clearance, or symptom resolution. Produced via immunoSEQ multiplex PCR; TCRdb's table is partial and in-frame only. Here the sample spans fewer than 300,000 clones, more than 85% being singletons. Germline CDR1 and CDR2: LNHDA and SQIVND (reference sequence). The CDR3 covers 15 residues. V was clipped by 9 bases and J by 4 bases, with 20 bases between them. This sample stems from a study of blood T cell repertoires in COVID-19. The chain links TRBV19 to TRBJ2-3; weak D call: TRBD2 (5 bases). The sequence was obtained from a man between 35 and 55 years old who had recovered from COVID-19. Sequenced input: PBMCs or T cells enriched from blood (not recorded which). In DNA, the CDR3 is TGTGCCAGCTTCTCCACGGGGTCACCTTCAGATACGCAGTATTTT. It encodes CASFSTGSPSDTQYF.